These T cell receptor beta chains were read from a single sample in a study of T cells in Graves' hyperthyroidism and ophthalmopathy. Using its own MiXCR run on the multiplex PCR reads, TCRdb lists one record per CDR3 protein. The sample records under 400,000 distinct CDR3 sequences, more than 15% being singletons. Sequencing used blood. All receptors derive from a woman aged 18-29 years with Graves' hyperthyroidism that later progressed to Graves' ophthalmopathy. Each CDR3 is given with its conserved first and last residue. The D gene is left open where the match is weak. The listing skips clone size in some rows; elsewhere it reads once, few, many or a size class.

V: TRBV28; D: TRBD1; size: many; J: TRBJ1-5; DNA: TGTGCCAGCAGTCCTGGACAGGGGATTGGTCAGCCCCAGCATTTT; CDR3: CASSPGQGIGQPQHF
V: TRBV27; D: TRBD2; size: many; J: TRBJ2-1; DNA: TGTGCCAGCAGTCCATTCGAGAAGGGACTAGCGGGAGACAATGAGCAGTTCTTC; CDR3: CASSPFEKGLAGDNEQFF
V: TRBV7-2; D: TRBD1; size: many; J: TRBJ2-7; DNA: TGTGCCAGCACCCTGGGACAGGGACCCTACGAGCAGTACTTC; CDR3: CASTLGQGPYEQYF
V: TRBV28; D: TRBD1; size: -; J: TRBJ1-6; DNA: TGTGCCAGCAGCCCCACCGGACAGGGGGCTTATTCACCCCTCCACTTT; CDR3: CASSPTGQGAYSPLHF
V: TRBV20-1; D: TRBD1; size: many; J: TRBJ2-7; DNA: TGCAGTGCTAGTGGGACAGGACTATCCTACGAGCAGTACTTC; CDR3: CSASGTGLSYEQYF
V: TRBV25-1; D: -; size: -; J: TRBJ2-5; DNA: TGTGCCAGCAGTGAATGGTTAGGGCTTTCAGGGCAAGAGACCCAGTACTTC; CDR3: CASSEWLGLSGQETQYF
V: TRBV6-5; D: TRBD2; size: -; J: TRBJ2-3; DNA: TGTGCCAGCAGTTACTCCCGGACTAGCGGGAGCAATAGGGGCACAGATACGCAGTATTTT; CDR3: CASSYSRTSGSNRGTDTQYF
V: TRBV10-2; D: -; size: few; J: TRBJ1-5; DNA: TGCGCCAGCAGTGAACAGATAAATCAGCCCCAGCATTTT; CDR3: CASSEQINQPQHF
V: TRBV7-8; D: -; size: many; J: TRBJ2-7; DNA: TGTGCCAGCAGCCCCTGGCGTACACTCTACGAGCAGTACTTC; CDR3: CASSPWRTLYEQYF
V: TRBV2; D: TRBD2; size: many; J: TRBJ2-1; DNA: TGTGCCAGCAGCAACCGCGGGAGAACAGAGCAGTTCTTC; CDR3: CASSNRGRTEQFF
V: TRBV6-1; D: TRBD2; size: many; J: TRBJ2-5; DNA: TGTGCCAGCAGGTGGGAGCGGGAGTCGGGGACCCAGTACTTC; CDR3: CASRWERESGTQYF
V: TRBV7-8; D: TRBD1; size: many; J: TRBJ2-5; DNA: TGTGCCATCAAGGGACAGTATCTAGAGAGAGAGACCCAGTACTTC; CDR3: CAIKGQYLERETQYF
V: TRBV15; D: -; size: few; J: TRBJ1-6; DNA: TGTGCCACCAGCAGAGATGTGACAGATAATTCACCCCTCCACTTT; CDR3: CATSRDVTDNSPLHF
V: TRBV7-6; D: -; size: few; J: TRBJ1-3; DNA: TGTGCCAGCAGCTACGACCCTGGAAACACCATATATTTT; CDR3: CASSYDPGNTIYF
V: TRBV27; D: TRBD1; size: few; J: TRBJ2-2; DNA: TGTGCCAGCAGTCGACAGGGTCCCACCGGGGAGCTGTTTTTT; CDR3: CASSRQGPTGELFF
V: TRBV19; D: -; size: -; J: TRBJ1-2; DNA: TGTGCCAGTCGACTAGGTTCTAACTATGGCTACACCTTC; CDR3: CASRLGSNYGYTF
V: TRBV27; D: TRBD2; size: -; J: TRBJ2-5; DNA: TGTGCCAGCAGTTTCCTTCCCCCAACTAGCGGCCAGCGGGAGACCCAGTACTTC; CDR3: CASSFLPPTSGQRETQYF
V: TRBV27; D: -; size: few; J: TRBJ1-5; DNA: TGTGCCACCGGACCCTATAGCAATCAGCCCCAGCATTTT; CDR3: CATGPYSNQPQHF
V: TRBV20-1; D: -; size: once; J: TRBJ1-2; DNA: TGCAGTGCTAAAGGGCGAGCGGGAGATGGCTACACCTTC; CDR3: CSAKGRAGDGYTF
V: TRBV5-1; D: -; size: many; J: TRBJ1-2; DNA: TGCGCCAGCAGCTCGGACGGCGGCTACACCTTC; CDR3: CASSSDGGYTF
V: TRBV6-5; D: TRBD1; size: -; J: TRBJ1-1; DNA: TGTGCCAGCAGTTACTGGGACAGGGAGAACACTGAAGCTTTCTTT; CDR3: CASSYWDRENTEAFF
V: TRBV12-3/TRBV12-4; D: -; size: many; J: TRBJ2-3; DNA: TGTGCCAGCAGTTTTGGGGGGGCTGGAACAGATACGCAGTATTTT; CDR3: CASSFGGAGTDTQYF
V: TRBV28; D: -; size: many; J: TRBJ1-5; DNA: TGTGCCAGCAGTTTTGTATTCGGGAGGGGCAATCAGCCCCAGCATTTT; CDR3: CASSFVFGRGNQPQHF
V: TRBV6-5; D: -; size: -; J: TRBJ1-2; DNA: TGTGCCAGCAGTTACTCTGGGGGTAGCTATGGCTACACCTTC; CDR3: CASSYSGGSYGYTF
V: TRBV5-1; D: -; size: many; J: TRBJ2-7; DNA: TGCGCCAGCAGCCTGGCGCTAGCCAACTACGAGCAGTACTTC; CDR3: CASSLALANYEQYF
V: TRBV27; D: -; size: many; J: TRBJ1-4; DNA: TGTGCCAGCAGTATAGCAGGGATCTCGCGAAAACTGTTTTTT; CDR3: CASSIAGISRKLFF
V: TRBV5-5; D: -; size: few; J: TRBJ2-1; DNA: TGTGCCAGCAGCTTGGAGGGACAGGTGCTTGGGTGGGCGGGAGGCCACAATGAGCAGTTCTTC; CDR3: CASSLEGQVLGWAGGHNEQFF
V: TRBV28; D: -; size: -; J: TRBJ2-3; DNA: TGTGCCAGCGATAGGTGGACAGATACGCAGTATTTT; CDR3: CASDRWTDTQYF
V: TRBV24-1; D: TRBD1; size: many; J: TRBJ2-7; DNA: TGTGCCACCAGTGATTGGACAGGGGCGCACTACGAGCAGTACTTC; CDR3: CATSDWTGAHYEQYF
V: TRBV7-2; D: -; size: many; J: TRBJ1-6; DNA: TGTGCCAGCAGCCCCCTCTGGGGGTCGAGCTCCTATAATTCACCCCTCCACTTT; CDR3: CASSPLWGSSSYNSPLHF
V: TRBV24-1; D: TRBD1; size: few; J: TRBJ2-1; DNA: TGTGCCACCAGTGATCTTAAAGGGGGCTCTAATGAGCAGTTCTTC; CDR3: CATSDLKGGSNEQFF
V: TRBV5-1; D: -; size: many; J: TRBJ2-7; DNA: TGCGCCAGCAGCTTGGTCCCCGACAACTACGAGCAGTACTTC; CDR3: CASSLVPDNYEQYF
V: TRBV3-1; D: -; size: many; J: TRBJ2-5; DNA: TGTGCCAGCGTCGAAGGGCTGGGCCGGGAGACCCAGTACTTC; CDR3: CASVEGLGRETQYF
V: TRBV6-2/TRBV6-3; D: -; size: many; J: TRBJ2-1; DNA: TGTGCCAGCAGTAGAGCTAGCGCTAACAATGAGCAGTTCTTC; CDR3: CASSRASANNEQFF
V: TRBV7-2; D: TRBD2; size: many; J: TRBJ2-1; DNA: TGTGCCAGCAGCTTACAAGGACTAGCGGCATGGAATGAGCAGTTCTTC; CDR3: CASSLQGLAAWNEQFF
V: TRBV28; D: TRBD1; size: many; J: TRBJ1-6; DNA: TGTGCCAGCAGTACCATCGACAGGGTCAATTCACCCCTCCACTTT; CDR3: CASSTIDRVNSPLHF
V: TRBV7-9; D: TRBD2; size: many; J: TRBJ2-1; DNA: TGTGCCAGCAGCCCCAAAACTAGCGGGAGGAATGAGCAGTTCTTC; CDR3: CASSPKTSGRNEQFF
V: TRBV28; D: TRBD1; size: -; J: TRBJ2-7; DNA: TGTGCCAGCAGTCTGGGCGGATCGGGACAGGGAATTTCCTACGAGCAGTACTTC; CDR3: CASSLGGSGQGISYEQYF
V: TRBV10-3; D: TRBD1; size: many; J: TRBJ2-7; DNA: TGTGCCATCACTGAAACAGGGGGCGTCCCCACCTACGAGCAGTACTTC; CDR3: CAITETGGVPTYEQYF
V: TRBV12-3/TRBV12-4; D: -; size: few; J: TRBJ2-3; DNA: TGTGCCAGCAGCCATACCTGGGCGGTAGATACGCAGTATTTT; CDR3: CASSHTWAVDTQYF
V: TRBV20-1; D: -; size: -; J: TRBJ2-7; DNA: TGCAGTGCTAGAGCTGTAGTGGGGGCCTACGAGCAGTACTTC; CDR3: CSARAVVGAYEQYF
V: TRBV6-1; D: -; size: few; J: TRBJ2-5; DNA: TGTGCCAGCAGTGAAGCAGGGGGGGCGATTGTCGGGACCCAGTACTTC; CDR3: CASSEAGGAIVGTQYF
V: TRBV30; D: TRBD1; size: few; J: TRBJ2-2; DNA: TGTGCCTGGAACAGGGGCCCCAACACCGGGGAGCTGTTTTTT; CDR3: CAWNRGPNTGELFF
V: TRBV7-9; D: TRBD1; size: many; J: TRBJ2-5; DNA: TGTGCCAGCAGCTTGAAGCACCAGGGGGCTCCACTCCAAGAGACCCAGTACTTC; CDR3: CASSLKHQGAPLQETQYF
V: TRBV9; D: -; size: few; J: TRBJ2-7; DNA: TGTGCCAGCAGCGTAGTTGAGGACCCAACCTACGAGCAGTACTTC; CDR3: CASSVVEDPTYEQYF